Included here is one T cell receptor beta chain sequence, with context. It lacks a known antigen. No much larger clone exists at a distance of one base, and base qualities are not known. Systemically healthy Caucasian individuals from Russia, 35 to 50 in total and aged about 6 to 100 years, were included as donors. About 10 milliliters of peripheral blood were drawn from each donor into EDTA-treated Vacutainer tubes. Ficoll-Paque density-gradient centrifugation was used to isolate PBMCs, with at least 6.5 million obtained per sample. Trizol reagent was used to extract total RNA from the PBMCs, yielding at least 6 micrograms per sample. The percentages of naive CD45RAhigh/CD27high T cells were determined by flow cytometry on a PBMC aliquot from every donor. Library preparation employed 5' RACE. Instrument used: Illumina HiSeq 2500. A second roughly 7 to 11 cycle PCR used a sample-barcoded 5' primer and a J-beta primer mix. A template-switch 5' adaptor carrying 12 random nucleotides introduced a unique molecular identifier onto each TCR beta cDNA molecule. Each sample yielded at least 3 million CDR3-containing paired-end reads. The Mint cDNA synthesis kit, primed by a TRBC-specific oligonucleotide, was used to synthesize first-strand cDNA from all RNA. All cDNA was treated with uracil-DNA glycosylase and then went through a first 18-cycle PCR with the universal primers M1SS and BC2_uni_R. On the authors' methods: For normalization, 1 million high-quality reads were randomly selected from each sample, with every read carrying a distinct molecular identifier. Instead of being binned into consensus sequences, reads that shared molecular identifiers were thrown out. MiTCR, run with a Q25 quality threshold and the strictest error-elimination algorithm, handled CDR3 identification, clonotype clustering and error correction. A nonparametric unseen species model with Euler transformation was used to estimate lower-bound total TCR beta diversity. Starting from the raw public reads, TCRdb applied fastp trimming at Q25, assembled clones with MiXCR and retained in-frame beta chains. Every distinct CDR3 protein forms one entry, paired with its most common genes and DNA. The V and J calls come from TCRdb's annotation, not from the publication. In this sample the table shows about 970,000 distinct CDR3 sequences, roughly 51% of which occur a single time. About a fifth of the sample is taken by the ten largest.

The sample comes from a study of blood T cells in healthy people across ages (dated by TCRdb to about 2015). The study in broad terms: In model experiments, template switching captured roughly one uniquely barcoded TCR beta cDNA molecule for every two T cells. The study analyzed two additional independent replicas of 1 million unique cDNA reads from the same blood draw for two donors, one aged 18 to 29 and one aged 80 or older. Using deep sequencing normalized with unique cDNA molecular identifiers, the study measured how TCR beta repertoire diversity changes with age. The donors were split into four age groups: young (average around 15 years), middle-aged (over 35), aged (approximately 60) and long-lived (approximately 80). Donors of different ages were randomly distributed across sequencing lanes to avoid experimental bias. General study outcomes and caveats: Compared with the aged group, the long-lived group had more naive CD4+ T cells, fewer expanded clones and increased TCR diversity, suggesting age selection. Observed TCR beta diversity per million T cells fell roughly linearly with age, and a significant reduction was already apparent by age around 39. Observed TCR beta diversity correlated strongly with the percentage of naive T cells measured by flow cytometry. Estimates of total diversity based on one million sequenced T cells were regarded as lower bounds and as underestimates. Because profiling used bulk unsorted PBMCs, naive and antigen-experienced compartments could not be compared conclusively. Because the CMV infection status of the donors was unknown, age-related changes in expanded clonotypes may potentially have been confounded.

From cysteine to phenylalanine, the CDR3 is 16 amino acids long. Here the CDR3 DNA is all that survives: 48 bases in frame from base 1. V and J lose 5 bases and 0 bases, and a span of 16 bases separates them. The germline V gene (reference sequence) sets CDR1 to SGHAT and CDR2 to FQDESV. The specimen sequenced was blood. The chain is made from TRBV11-1 and TRBJ1-1; a tentative D match to TRBD1 spans 6 bases. The clonotype originates from a woman aged 55-69 years in good health. The CDR3 corresponds to CASSPQGQVVNTEAFF. The base sequence is TGTGCCAGCAGCCCGCAGGGGCAGGTCGTGAACACTGAAGCTTTCTTT.